This record looks at one T cell receptor (beta chain) sequence and its context. The data are from a study of control samples from healthy donors and cancer patients. Sequenced by immunoSEQ multiplex PCR; TCRdb stores in-frame clones only, minus some. Found here are over 100,000 clones, roughly 90% of them singletons; the top ten hold roughly 2.5%. Germline V gene data show CDR1 as MGHDK and CDR2 as SYGVNS. CDR3 size: 16 residues. The V gene end was trimmed by 6 bases and the J gene end by 3 bases; junction bases not matched to a gene: 8. This TCR derives from a middle-aged man in good health. The chain combines TRBV25-1 with TRBJ2-1; 10 bases agree with TRBD2. The source material was blood. CDR3 DNA: TGTGCCAGCAGGCTAGCGGGGGTCGGGGTCTACAATGAGCAGTTCTTC. It codes for CASRLAGVGVYNEQFF.